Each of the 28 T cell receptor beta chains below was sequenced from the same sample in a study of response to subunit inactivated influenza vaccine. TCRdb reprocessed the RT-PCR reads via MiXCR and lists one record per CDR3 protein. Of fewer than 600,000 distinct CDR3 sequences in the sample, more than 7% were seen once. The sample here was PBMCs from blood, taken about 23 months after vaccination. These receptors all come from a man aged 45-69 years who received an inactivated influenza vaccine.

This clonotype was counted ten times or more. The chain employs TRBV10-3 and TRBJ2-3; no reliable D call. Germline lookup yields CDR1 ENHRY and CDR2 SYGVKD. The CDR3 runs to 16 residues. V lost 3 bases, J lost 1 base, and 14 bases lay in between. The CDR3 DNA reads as TGTGCCATCAGTGACAGTCGGGCCGCTGGCACAGATACGCAGTATTTT. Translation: CAISDSRAAGTDTQYF.

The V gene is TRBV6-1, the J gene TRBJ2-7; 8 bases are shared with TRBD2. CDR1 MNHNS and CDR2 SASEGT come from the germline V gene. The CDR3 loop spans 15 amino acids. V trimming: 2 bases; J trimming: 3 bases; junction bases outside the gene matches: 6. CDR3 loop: CASSEMSGGGYEQYF. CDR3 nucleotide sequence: TGTGCCAGCAGTGAAATGAGCGGGGGCGGCTACGAGCAGTACTTC.

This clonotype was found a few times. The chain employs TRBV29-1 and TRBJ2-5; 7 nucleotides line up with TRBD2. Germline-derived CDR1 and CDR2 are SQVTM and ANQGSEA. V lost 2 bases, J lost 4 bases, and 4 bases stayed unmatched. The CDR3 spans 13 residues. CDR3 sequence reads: CSVEKGRGETQYF. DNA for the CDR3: TGCAGCGTTGAAAAGGGGAGGGGAGAGACCCAGTACTTC.

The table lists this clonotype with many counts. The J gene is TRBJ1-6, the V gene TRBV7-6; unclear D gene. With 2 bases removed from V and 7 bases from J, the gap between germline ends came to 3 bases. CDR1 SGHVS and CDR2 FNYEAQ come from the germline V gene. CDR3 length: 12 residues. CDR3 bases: TGTGCCAGCAGCTTACAGAATTCACCCCTCCACTTT. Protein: CASSLQNSPLHF.

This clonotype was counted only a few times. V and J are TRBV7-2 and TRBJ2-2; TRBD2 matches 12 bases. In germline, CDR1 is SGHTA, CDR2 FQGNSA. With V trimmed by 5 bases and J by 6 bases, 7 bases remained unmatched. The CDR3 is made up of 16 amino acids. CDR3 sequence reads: CASSRASGRAAGELFF. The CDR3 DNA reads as TGTGCCAGCAGCCGGGCTAGCGGGAGGGCCGCCGGGGAGCTGTTTTTT. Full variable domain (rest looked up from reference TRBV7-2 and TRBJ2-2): GAGVSQSPSNKVTEKGKDVELRCDPISGHTALYWYRQSLGQGLEFLIYFQGNSAPDKSGLPSDRFSAERTGGSVSTLTIQRTQQEDSAVYLCASSRASGRAAGELFFGEGSRLTVL.

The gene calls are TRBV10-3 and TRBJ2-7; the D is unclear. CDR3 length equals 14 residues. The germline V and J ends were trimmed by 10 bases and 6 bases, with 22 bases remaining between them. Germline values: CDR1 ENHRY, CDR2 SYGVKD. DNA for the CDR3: TGTGCCACTGGATCCCCCTTGGACCCCGCCGAGCAGTACTTC. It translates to CATGSPLDPAEQYF.

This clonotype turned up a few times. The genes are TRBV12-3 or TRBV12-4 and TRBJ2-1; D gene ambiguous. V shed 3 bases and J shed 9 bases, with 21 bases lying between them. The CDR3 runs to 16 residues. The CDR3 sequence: CASSFEPTPYRGEQFF. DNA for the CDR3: TGTGCCAGCAGTTTCGAGCCAACCCCCTATCGAGGTGAGCAGTTCTTC.

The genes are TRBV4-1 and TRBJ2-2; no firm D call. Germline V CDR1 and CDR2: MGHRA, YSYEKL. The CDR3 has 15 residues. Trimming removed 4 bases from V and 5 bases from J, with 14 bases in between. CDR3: CASSPMPGVTGELFF. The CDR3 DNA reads TGCGCCAGCAGCCCGATGCCGGGTGTAACCGGGGAGCTGTTTTTT.

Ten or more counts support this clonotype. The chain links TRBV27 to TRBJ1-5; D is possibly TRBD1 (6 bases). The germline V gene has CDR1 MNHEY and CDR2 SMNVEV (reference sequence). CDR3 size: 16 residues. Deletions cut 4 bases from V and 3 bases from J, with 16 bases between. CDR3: CASSSKWTEFNQPQHF. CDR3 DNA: TGTGCCAGCAGTTCCAAATGGACAGAGTTCAATCAGCCCCAGCATTTT.

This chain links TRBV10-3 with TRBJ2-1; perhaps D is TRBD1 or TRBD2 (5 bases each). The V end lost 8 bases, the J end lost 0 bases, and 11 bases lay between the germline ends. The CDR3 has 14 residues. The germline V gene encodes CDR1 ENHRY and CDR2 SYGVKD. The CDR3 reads CAIGGPPSYNEQFF. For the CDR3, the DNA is TGTGCCATCGGGGGACCCCCCTCCTACAATGAGCAGTTCTTC.

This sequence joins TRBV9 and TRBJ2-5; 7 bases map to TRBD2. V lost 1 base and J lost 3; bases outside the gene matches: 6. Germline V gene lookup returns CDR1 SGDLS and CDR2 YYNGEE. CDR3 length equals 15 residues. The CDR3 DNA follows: TGTGCCAGCAGCGTAATGGGGGGGGGAAAAGAGACCCAGTACTTC. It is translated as CASSVMGGGKETQYF.

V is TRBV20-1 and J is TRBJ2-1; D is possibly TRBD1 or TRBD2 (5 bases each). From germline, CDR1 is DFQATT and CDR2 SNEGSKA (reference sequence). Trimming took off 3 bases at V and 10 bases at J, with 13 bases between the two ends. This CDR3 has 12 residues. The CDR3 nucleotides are TGCAGTGCTAGTATCCCCGGGACCGAGCAGTTCTTC. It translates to CSASIPGTEQFF.

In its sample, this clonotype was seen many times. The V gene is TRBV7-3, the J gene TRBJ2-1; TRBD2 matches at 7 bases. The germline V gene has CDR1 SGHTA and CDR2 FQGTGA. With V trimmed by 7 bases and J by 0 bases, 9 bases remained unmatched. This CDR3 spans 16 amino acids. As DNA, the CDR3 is TGTGCCAGCACCACACAAGCGGGGAGCTCCTACAATGAGCAGTTCTTC. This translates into CASTTQAGSSYNEQFF.

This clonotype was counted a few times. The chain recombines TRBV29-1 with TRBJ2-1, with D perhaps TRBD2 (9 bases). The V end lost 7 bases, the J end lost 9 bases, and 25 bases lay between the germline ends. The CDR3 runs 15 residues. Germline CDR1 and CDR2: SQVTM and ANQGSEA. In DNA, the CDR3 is TGCAGCGCTACAGGGGGAATAGCGGGAGTGAGTGAGCAGTTCTTC. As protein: CSATGGIAGVSEQFF.

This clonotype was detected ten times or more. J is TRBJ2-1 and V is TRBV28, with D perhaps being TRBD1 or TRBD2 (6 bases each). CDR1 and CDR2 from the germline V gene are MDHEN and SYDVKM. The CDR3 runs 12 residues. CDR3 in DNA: TGTGCTGTGGAGGGGGCCTACAATGAGCAGTTCTTC. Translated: CAVEGAYNEQFF.

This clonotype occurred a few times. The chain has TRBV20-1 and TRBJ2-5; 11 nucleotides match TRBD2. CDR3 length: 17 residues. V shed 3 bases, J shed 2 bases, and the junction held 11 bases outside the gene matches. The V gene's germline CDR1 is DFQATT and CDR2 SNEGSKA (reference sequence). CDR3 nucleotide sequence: TGCAGTGCTAGGGTCCCGGGACTAGCGGCTATACAAGAGACCCAGTACTTC. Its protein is CSARVPGLAAIQETQYF.

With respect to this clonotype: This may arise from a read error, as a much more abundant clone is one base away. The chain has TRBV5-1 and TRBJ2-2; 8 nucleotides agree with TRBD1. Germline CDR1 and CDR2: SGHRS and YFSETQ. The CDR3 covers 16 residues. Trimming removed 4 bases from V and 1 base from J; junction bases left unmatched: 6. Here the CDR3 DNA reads TGCGCCAGCAGCACCCGGACAGGGTGGAACACCGGGGAGCTGTTTTTT. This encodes CASSTRTGWNTGELFF. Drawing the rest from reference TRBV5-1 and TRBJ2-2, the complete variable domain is KAGVTQTPRYLIKTRGQQVTLSCSPISGHRSVSWYQQTPGQGLQFLFEYFSETQRNKGNFPGRFSGRQFSNSRSEMNVSTLELGDSALYLCASSTRTGWNTGELFFGEGSRLTVL.

The CDR3 loop reads CASTRGRVLKGETQYF. Here the CDR3 DNA reads TGTGCCAGCACTAGAGGACGGGTACTCAAGGGGGAGACCCAGTACTTC. This chain connects TRBV6-1 to TRBJ2-5; a weak D match, TRBD1 (5 bases). V shed 7 bases and J shed 5 bases, with 23 bases lying between them. Germline lookup yields CDR1 MNHNS and CDR2 SASEGT. The CDR3 sequence is 16 residues long.

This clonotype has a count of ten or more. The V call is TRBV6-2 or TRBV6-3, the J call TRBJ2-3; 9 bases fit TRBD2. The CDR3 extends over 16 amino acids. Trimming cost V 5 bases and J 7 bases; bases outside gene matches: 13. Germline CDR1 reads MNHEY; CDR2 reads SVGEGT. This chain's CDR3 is CASSTAELAGTNTQYF. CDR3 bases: TGTGCCAGCAGTACCGCCGAGCTAGCGGGAACTAATACGCAGTATTTT.

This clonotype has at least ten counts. CDR3 in DNA: TGTGCCAGCAGCGCGACTAGCGGGAGTACCGGGGAGCTGTTTTTT. It yields the protein CASSATSGSTGELFF. This chain links TRBV7-3 with TRBJ2-2; TRBD2 matches at 12 bases. Germline lookup yields CDR1 SGHTA and CDR2 FQGTGA. V lost 5 bases to trimming and J lost 5 bases; unmatched junction nucleotides: 3. CDR3 length: 15 amino acids.

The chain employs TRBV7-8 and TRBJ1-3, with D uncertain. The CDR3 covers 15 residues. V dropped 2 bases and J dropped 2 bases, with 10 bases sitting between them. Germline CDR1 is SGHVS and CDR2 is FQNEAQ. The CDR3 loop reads CASSLNPGPGNTIYF. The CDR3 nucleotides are TGTGCCAGCAGCTTAAATCCCGGGCCTGGAAACACCATATATTTT.

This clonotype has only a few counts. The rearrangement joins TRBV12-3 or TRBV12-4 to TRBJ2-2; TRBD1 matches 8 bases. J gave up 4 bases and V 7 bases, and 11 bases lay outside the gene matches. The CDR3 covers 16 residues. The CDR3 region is CASTKNRDRLTGELFF. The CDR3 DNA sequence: TGTGCCAGCACCAAGAACCGGGACAGGCTCACCGGGGAGCTGTTTTTT.

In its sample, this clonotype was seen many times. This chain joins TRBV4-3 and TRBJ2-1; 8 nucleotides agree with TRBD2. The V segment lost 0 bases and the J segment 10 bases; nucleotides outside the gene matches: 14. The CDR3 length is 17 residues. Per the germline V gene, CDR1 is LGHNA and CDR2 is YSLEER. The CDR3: CASSQDEGLLAGQEQFF. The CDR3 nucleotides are TGCGCCAGCAGCCAAGATGAGGGGCTGCTAGCGGGCCAAGAGCAGTTCTTC.

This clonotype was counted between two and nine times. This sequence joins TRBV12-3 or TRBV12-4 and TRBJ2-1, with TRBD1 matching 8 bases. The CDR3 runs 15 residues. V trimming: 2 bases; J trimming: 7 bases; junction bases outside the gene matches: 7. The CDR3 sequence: CASSLQGAIGNEQFF. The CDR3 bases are TGTGCCAGCAGTTTACAGGGGGCAATTGGGAATGAGCAGTTCTTC.

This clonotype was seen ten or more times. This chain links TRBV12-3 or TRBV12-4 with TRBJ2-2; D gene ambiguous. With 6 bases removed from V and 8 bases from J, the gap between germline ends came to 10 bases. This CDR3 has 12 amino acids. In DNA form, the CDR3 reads TGTGCCAGCAGGGCTTCGGATGGGGAGCTGTTTTTT. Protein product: CASRASDGELFF.

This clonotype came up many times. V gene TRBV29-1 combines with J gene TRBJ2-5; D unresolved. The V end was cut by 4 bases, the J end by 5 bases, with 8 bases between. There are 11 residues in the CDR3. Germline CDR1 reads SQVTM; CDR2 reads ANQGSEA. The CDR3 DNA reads TGCAGCGTTGTGCTAGGGGAGACCCAGTACTTC. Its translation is CSVVLGETQYF.

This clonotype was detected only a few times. This chain's CDR3 is CATSREGSGRASNEQFF. DNA for the CDR3: TGTGCCACCAGCAGAGAAGGGAGCGGGAGGGCCTCAAATGAGCAGTTCTTC. V usage is TRBV15 and J usage is TRBJ2-1, with TRBD2 matching over 10 bases. Germline V gene lookup returns CDR1 LNHNV and CDR2 YYDKDF (reference sequence). The length of the CDR3 is 17 residues. Unmatched junction bases numbered 9, after V lost 0 bases and J lost 7 bases. The full variable domain, completed using reference TRBV15 and TRBJ2-1, is DAMVIQNPRYQVTQFGKPVTLSCSQTLNHNVMYWYQQKSSQAPKLLFHYYDKDFNNEADTPDNFQSRRPNTSFCFLDIRSPGLGDTAMYLCATSREGSGRASNEQFFGPGTRLTVL.

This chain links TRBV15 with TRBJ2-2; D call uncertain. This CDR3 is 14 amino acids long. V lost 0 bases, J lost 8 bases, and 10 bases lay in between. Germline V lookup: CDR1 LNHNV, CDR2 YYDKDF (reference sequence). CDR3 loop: CATSRDLRAGELFF. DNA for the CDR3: TGTGCCACCAGCAGAGATCTAAGAGCGGGGGAGCTGTTTTTT. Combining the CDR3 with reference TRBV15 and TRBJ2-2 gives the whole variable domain DAMVIQNPRYQVTQFGKPVTLSCSQTLNHNVMYWYQQKSSQAPKLLFHYYDKDFNNEADTPDNFQSRRPNTSFCFLDIRSPGLGDTAMYLCATSRDLRAGELFFGEGSRLTVL.